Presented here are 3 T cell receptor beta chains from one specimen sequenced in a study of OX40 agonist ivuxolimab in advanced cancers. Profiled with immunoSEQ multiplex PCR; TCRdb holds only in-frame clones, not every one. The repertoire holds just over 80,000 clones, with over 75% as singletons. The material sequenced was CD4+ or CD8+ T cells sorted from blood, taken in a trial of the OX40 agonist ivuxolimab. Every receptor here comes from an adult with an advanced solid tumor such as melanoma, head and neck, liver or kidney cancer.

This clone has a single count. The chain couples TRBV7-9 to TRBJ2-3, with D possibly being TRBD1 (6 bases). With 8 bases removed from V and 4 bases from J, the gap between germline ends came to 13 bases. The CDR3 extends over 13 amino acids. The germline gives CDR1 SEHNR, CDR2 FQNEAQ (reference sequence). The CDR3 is CASVTGKSDTQYF. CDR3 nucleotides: TGTGCCAGCGTAACAGGGAAGTCAGATACGCAGTATTTT.

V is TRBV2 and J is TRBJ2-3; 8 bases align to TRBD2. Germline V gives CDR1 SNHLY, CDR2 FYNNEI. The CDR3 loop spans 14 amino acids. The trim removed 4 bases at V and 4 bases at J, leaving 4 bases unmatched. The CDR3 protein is CASSGSGGPDTQYF. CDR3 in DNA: TGTGCCAGCAGTGGGAGCGGGGGACCAGATACGCAGTATTTT.

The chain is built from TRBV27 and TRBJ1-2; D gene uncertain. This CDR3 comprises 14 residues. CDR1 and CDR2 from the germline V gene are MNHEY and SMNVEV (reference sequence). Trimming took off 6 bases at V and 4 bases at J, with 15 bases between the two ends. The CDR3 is CASSSQGGFYGYTF. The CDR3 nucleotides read TGTGCCAGCAGCTCCCAAGGCGGCTTCTATGGCTACACCTTC.